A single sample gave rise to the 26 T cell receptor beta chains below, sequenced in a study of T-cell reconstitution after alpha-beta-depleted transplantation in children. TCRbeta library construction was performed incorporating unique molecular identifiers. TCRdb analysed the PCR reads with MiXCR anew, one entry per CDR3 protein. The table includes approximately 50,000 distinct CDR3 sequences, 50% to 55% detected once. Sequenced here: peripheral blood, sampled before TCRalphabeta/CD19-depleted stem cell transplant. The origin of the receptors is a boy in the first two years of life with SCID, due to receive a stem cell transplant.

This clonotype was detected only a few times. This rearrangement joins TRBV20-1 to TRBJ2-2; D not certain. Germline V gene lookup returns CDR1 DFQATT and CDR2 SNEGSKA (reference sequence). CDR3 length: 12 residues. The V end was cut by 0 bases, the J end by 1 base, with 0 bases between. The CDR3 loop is CSARENTGELFF. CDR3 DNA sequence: TGCAGTGCTAGAGAGAACACCGGGGAGCTGTTTTTT.

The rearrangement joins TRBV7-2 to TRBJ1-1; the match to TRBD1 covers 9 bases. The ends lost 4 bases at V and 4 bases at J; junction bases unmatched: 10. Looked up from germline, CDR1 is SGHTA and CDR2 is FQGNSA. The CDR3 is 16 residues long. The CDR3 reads CASSSTGTGFGTEAFF. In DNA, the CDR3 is TGTGCCAGCAGCTCAACCGGGACAGGGTTTGGCACTGAAGCTTTCTTT.

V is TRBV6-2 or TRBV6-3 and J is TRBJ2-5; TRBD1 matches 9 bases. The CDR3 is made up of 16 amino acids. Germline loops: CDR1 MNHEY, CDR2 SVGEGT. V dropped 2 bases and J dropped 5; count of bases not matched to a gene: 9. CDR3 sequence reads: CASSYRDRESGETQYF. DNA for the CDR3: TGTGCCAGCAGTTACCGGGACAGGGAGTCGGGGGAGACCCAGTACTTC.

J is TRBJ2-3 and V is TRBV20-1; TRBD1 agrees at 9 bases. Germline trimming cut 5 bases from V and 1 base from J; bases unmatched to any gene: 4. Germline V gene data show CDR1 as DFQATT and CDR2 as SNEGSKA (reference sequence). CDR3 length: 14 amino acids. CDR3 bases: TGCAGTGCTTGGGGACAGGGACGCACAGATACGCAGTATTTT. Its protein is CSAWGQGRTDTQYF.

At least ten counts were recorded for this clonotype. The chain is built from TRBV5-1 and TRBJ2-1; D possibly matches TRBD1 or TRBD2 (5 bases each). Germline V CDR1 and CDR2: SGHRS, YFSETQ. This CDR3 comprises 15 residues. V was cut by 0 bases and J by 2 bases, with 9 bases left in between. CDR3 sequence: CASSLEGEPYNEQFF. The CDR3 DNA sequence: TGCGCCAGCAGCTTGGAAGGGGAGCCCTACAATGAGCAGTTCTTC.

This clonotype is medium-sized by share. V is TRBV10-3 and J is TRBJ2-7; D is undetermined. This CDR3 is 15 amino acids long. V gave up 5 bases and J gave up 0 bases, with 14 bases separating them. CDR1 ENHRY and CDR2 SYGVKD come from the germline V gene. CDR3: CAISSRARSSYEQYF. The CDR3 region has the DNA TGTGCCATCAGTTCCCGAGCCCGTAGCTCCTACGAGCAGTACTTC.

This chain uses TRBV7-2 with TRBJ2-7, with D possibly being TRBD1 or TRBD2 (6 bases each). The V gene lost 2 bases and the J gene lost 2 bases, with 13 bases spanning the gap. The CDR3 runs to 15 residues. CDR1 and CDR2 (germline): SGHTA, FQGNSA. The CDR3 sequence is CASSLMGGDTYEQYF. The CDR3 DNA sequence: TGTGCCAGCAGCTTAATGGGGGGCGACACCTACGAGCAGTACTTC.

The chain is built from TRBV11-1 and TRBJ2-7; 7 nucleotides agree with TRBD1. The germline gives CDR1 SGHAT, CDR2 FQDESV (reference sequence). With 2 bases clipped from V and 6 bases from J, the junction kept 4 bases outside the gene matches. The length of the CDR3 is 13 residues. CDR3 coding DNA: TGTGCCAGCAGCTTAAGTGACAGGGCCGAGCAGTACTTC. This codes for CASSLSDRAEQYF.

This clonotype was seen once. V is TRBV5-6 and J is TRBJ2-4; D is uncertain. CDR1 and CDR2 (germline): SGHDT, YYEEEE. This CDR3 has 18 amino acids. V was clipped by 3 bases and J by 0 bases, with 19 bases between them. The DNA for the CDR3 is TGTGCCAGCAGCTATTACCTTGAGACCCTCTTAGCCAAAAACATTCAGTACTTC. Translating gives CASSYYLETLLAKNIQYF. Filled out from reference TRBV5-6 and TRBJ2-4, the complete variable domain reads DAGVTQSPTHLIKTRGQQVTLRCSPKSGHDTVSWYQQALGQGPQFIFQYYEEEERQRGNFPDRFSGHQFPNYSSELNVNALLLGDSALYLCASSYYLETLLAKNIQYFGAGTRLSVL.

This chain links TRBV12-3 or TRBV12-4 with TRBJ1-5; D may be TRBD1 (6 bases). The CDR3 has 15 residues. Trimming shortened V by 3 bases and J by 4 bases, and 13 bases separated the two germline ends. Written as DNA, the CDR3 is TGTGCCAGCAGTTTGTTAGGGGGAAGAAATCAGCCCCAGCATTTT. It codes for CASSLLGGRNQPQHF.

CDR3 bases: TGCAGTGCTCCAGACGGACACACTGAAGCTTTCTTT. Its protein product is CSAPDGHTEAFF. The V call is TRBV20-1, the J call TRBJ1-1; D is unclear. Germline V lookup: CDR1 DFQATT, CDR2 SNEGSKA (reference sequence). This CDR3 is 12 amino acids long. Trimming cost V 5 bases and J 3 bases, with 10 bases left between them.

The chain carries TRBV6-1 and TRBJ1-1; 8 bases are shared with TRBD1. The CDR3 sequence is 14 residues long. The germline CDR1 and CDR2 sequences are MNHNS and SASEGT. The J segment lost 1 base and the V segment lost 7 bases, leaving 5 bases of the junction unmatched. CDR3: CASNLRGRNTEAFF. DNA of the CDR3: TGTGCCAGCAACCTCAGGGGGCGGAACACTGAAGCTTTCTTT.

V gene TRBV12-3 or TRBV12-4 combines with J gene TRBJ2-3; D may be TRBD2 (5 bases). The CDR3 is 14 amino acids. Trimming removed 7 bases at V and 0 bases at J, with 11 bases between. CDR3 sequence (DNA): TGTGCCAGCACCCAAGCGGCTAGCACAGATACGCAGTATTTT. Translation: CASTQAASTDTQYF.

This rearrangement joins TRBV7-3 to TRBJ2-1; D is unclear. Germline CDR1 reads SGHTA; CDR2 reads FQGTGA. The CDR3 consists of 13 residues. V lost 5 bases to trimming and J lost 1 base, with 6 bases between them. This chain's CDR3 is CASSLMSYNEQFF. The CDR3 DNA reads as TGTGCCAGCAGCCTCATGTCCTACAATGAGCAGTTCTTC.

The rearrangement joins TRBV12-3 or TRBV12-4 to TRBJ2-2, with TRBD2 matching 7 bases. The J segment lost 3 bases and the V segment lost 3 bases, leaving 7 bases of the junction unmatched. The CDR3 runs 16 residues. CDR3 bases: TGTGCCAGCAGTTTCGTTCTGGCGGGAGACACCGGGGAGCTGTTTTTT. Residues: CASSFVLAGDTGELFF.

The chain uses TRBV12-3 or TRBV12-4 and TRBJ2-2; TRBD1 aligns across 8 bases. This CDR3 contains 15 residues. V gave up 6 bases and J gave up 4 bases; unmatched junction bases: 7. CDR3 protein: CASSRGRNPTGELFF. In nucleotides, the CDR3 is TGTGCCAGCAGCAGGGGGCGAAACCCCACCGGGGAGCTGTTTTTT.

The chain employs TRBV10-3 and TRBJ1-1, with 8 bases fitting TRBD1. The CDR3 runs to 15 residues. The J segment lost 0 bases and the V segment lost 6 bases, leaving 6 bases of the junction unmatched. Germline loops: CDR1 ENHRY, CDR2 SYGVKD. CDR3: CAISAGGSLNTEAFF. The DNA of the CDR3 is TGTGCCATCAGCGCAGGGGGCTCCTTGAACACTGAAGCTTTCTTT.

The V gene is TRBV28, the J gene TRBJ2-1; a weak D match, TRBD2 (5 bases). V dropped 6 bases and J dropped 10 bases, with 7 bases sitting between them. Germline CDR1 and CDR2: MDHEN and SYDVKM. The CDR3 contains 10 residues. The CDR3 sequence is CASSSSEQFF. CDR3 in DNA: TGTGCCAGCAGCTCTAGCGAGCAGTTCTTC.

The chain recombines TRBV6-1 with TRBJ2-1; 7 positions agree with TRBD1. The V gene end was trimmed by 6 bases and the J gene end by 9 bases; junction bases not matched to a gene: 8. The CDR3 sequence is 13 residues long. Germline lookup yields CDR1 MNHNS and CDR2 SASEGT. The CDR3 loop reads CASRGTGVVEQFF. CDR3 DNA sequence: TGTGCCAGCAGGGGAACAGGGGTGGTTGAGCAGTTCTTC.

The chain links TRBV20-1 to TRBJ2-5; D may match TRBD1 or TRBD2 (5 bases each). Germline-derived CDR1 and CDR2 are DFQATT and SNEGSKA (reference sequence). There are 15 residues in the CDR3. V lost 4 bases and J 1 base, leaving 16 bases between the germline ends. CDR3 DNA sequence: TGCAGTGCTAAGGTTAGACAGACTATCCAAGAGACCCAGTACTTC. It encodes CSAKVRQTIQETQYF.

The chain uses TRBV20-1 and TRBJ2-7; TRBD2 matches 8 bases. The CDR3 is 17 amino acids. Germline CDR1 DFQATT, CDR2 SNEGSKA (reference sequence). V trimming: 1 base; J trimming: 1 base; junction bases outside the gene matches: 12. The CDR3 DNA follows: TGCAGTGCTAGAGCCATGATGAAGGGACTAGAGTCCTACGAGCAGTACTTC. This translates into CSARAMMKGLESYEQYF.

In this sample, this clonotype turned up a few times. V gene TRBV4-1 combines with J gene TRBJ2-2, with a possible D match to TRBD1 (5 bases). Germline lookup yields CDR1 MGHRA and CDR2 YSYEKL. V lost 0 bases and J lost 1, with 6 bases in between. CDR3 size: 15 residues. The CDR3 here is CASSQEGENTGELFF. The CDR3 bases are TGCGCCAGCAGCCAAGAAGGGGAGAACACCGGGGAGCTGTTTTTT.

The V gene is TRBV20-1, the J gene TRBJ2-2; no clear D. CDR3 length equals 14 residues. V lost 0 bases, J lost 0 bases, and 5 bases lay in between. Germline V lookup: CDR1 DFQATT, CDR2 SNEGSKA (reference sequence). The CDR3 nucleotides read TGCAGTGCTAGAGATGGAGCGAACACCGGGGAGCTGTTTTTT. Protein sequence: CSARDGANTGELFF.

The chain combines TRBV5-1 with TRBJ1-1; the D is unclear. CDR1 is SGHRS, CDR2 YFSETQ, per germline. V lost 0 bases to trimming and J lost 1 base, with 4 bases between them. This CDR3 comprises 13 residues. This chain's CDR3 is CASSLEANTEAFF. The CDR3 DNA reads TGCGCCAGCAGCTTGGAGGCGAACACTGAAGCTTTCTTT.

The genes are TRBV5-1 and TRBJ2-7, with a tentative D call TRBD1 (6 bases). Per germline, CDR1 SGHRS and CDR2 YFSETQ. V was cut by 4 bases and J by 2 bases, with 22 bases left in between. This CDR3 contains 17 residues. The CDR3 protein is CASSPTSGTQLTYEQYF. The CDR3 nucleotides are TGCGCCAGCAGCCCGACCTCCGGGACACAACTGACCTACGAGCAGTACTTC.

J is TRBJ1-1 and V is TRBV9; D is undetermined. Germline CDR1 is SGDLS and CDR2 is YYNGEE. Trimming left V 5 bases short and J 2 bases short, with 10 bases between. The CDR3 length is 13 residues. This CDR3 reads CASSDDRNTEAFF. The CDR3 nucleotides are TGTGCCAGCAGTGACGACCGAAACACTGAAGCTTTCTTT. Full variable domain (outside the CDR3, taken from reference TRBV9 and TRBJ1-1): DSGVTQTPKHLITATGQRVTLRCSPRSGDLSVYWYQQSLDQGLQFLIQYYNGEERAKGNILERFSAQQFPDLHSELNLSSLELGDSALYFCASSDDRNTEAFFGQGTRLTVV.